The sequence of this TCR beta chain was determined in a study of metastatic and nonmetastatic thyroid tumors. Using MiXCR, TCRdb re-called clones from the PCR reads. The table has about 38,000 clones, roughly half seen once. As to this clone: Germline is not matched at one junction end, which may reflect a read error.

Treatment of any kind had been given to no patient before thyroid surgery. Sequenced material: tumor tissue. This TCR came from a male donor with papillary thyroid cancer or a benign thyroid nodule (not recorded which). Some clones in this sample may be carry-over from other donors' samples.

The CDR3 protein is CASSGWTGSGELFF. The CDR3 region has the DNA TGTGCCAGCAGCGGGTGGACAGGCTCCGGGGAGCTGTTTTTT. The chain recombines TRBV5-1 with TRBJ2-2, with D possibly being TRBD1 (7 bases). Germline CDR1 reads SGHRS; CDR2 reads YFSETQ. The CDR3 sequence is 14 residues long.